This paragraph covers one TCR beta chain sequence. What it binds is not known. This entry is derived from a study of cytomegalovirus exposure and HLA in healthy donors. Overall study findings and caveats: Most sequenced TCRs were rare (though some public TCRs occurred in many donors).

The protocol was immunoSEQ multiplex PCR, while the TCRdb copy is restricted to in-frame clones and leaves out a portion. The sample has roughly 75,000 clones, around 94% seen once. Per the germline V gene, CDR1 is DFQATT and CDR2 is SNEGSKA (reference sequence). The CDR3 contains 11 residues. Trimming pared 5 bases from V and 3 bases from J, leaving 5 bases between. Separation from the 666-subject first cohort characterized the roughly 110-subject validation cohort, to which the donors belonged. The genes are TRBV20-1 and TRBJ1-3; D not resolved. The source is a woman under 30 in good health and CMV-seropositive. Sequencing was carried out using PBMCs. The CDR3 DNA reads TGCAGTGCTGCGATTGGAAACACCATATATTTT. Translation: CSAAIGNTIYF.